This is a list of T cell receptor beta chains from one sample in a study of response to subunit inactivated influenza vaccine. Each CDR3 protein is one row after TCRdb ran MiXCR on the RT-PCR reads. This table holds about 300,000 distinct CDR3 sequences, roughly 22% found once. This sample comprised PBMCs from blood, obtained 21 months after vaccination. The receptors originated from a man in his fifties or sixties who received an inactivated influenza vaccine. Each CDR3 is given with its conserved first and last residue. D genes are given only for firm matches. Not all rows give a size; the values are once, few, many and, for expanded clones, a class.

j_call d_call cdr3_length v_call clone_size cdr3_nt cdr3_aa
TRBJ2-2 . 12 TRBV7-6 . TGTGCCAGCAGAATCGGGGCCGGGGAGCTGTTTTTT CASRIGAGELFF
TRBJ2-1 . 15 TRBV7-2 few TGTGCCAGCAGCTTAGCGGGGGTAACCTTAAGTGAGCAGTTCTTC CASSLAGVTLSEQFF
TRBJ1-5 . 19 TRBV28 . TGTGCCAGCAGTTTACCTCTCCCGGGGGCCCCCTGGGGCAATCAGCCCCAGCATTTT CASSLPLPGAPWGNQPQHF
TRBJ1-4 TRBD1 16 TRBV6-5 few TGTGCCAGCAGTTACGGCTCGGGACAGGGGAATGAAAAACTGTTTTTT CASSYGSGQGNEKLFF
TRBJ2-2 . 15 TRBV6-5 once TGTGCCAGCAGTTTGGAAGAACTAAACACCGGGGAGCTGTTTTTT CASSLEELNTGELFF
TRBJ2-1 TRBD2 14 TRBV20-1 . TGCAGTGCTAGGCGAGCGGGAAACTACAATGAGCAGTTCTTC CSARRAGNYNEQFF
TRBJ1-5 . 19 TRBV19 . TGTGCCAGTAGTATAGATAGAAGGGCACAGGCGTCAAGCAATCAGCCCCAGCATTTC CASSIDRRAQASSNQPQHF
TRBJ1-1 . 14 TRBV12-3/TRBV12-4 . TGTGCCAGCAGTTTAACCCGGTTCGGCACTGAAGCTTTCTTT CASSLTRFGTEAFF
TRBJ2-1 . 14 TRBV15 few TGTGCCACCAGCATTGGACAGTTATACAATGAGCAGTTCTTC CATSIGQLYNEQFF
TRBJ2-1 . 15 TRBV12-5 . TGTGCTAGTGGTTTGTCACGGACTTCCTACAATGAGCAGTTCTTC CASGLSRTSYNEQFF
TRBJ2-7 TRBD1 15 TRBV7-2 . TGTGCCAGCAGCTCGACCGGGACAGCCTCCTACGAGCAGTACTTC CASSSTGTASYEQYF
TRBJ2-7 . 15 TRBV11-2 . TGTGCCAGCAGCTTAAGAGGGTTTAGCTCCTACGAGCAGTACTTC CASSLRGFSSYEQYF
TRBJ1-1 TRBD1 13 TRBV29-1 few TGCAGCGTGGGGGCAGACAGGGGGCCTGAAGCTTTCTTT CSVGADRGPEAFF
TRBJ2-2 . 14 TRBV6-1 once TGTGCCAGCAGCCCTAGCGCCGACACCGGGGAGCTGTTTTTT CASSPSADTGELFF
TRBJ1-1 . 13 TRBV2 many TGTGCCAGCAGTCCGGGGGCAAACACTGAAGCTTTCTTT CASSPGANTEAFF
TRBJ2-7 TRBD2 15 TRBV12-3/TRBV12-4 . TGTGCCAGCACTCCGGCAAGCGGGGGGGTGAGGGAGCAGTACTTC CASTPASGGVREQYF
TRBJ2-5 TRBD2 16 TRBV6-2/TRBV6-3 . TGTGCCAGCAGTTACGTTATCGCGGGAGCGAGAGAGACCCAGTACTTC CASSYVIAGARETQYF
TRBJ2-7 . 12 TRBV7-6 few TGTGCCAGCAGCTTAGTCCCCCACGAGCAGTACTTC CASSLVPHEQYF
TRBJ1-4 TRBD1 15 TRBV12-3/TRBV12-4 few TGTGCCAGCAGTCCCAGACAGGGCTATAATGAAAAACTGTTTTTT CASSPRQGYNEKLFF
TRBJ2-7 . 15 TRBV12-3/TRBV12-4 few TGTGCCAGCAGCTCGGGGTGGGAGAGCTCCTACGAGCAGTACTTC CASSSGWESSYEQYF
TRBJ1-2 . 15 TRBV10-3 . TGTGCCATCAGCCGGGACATAAAGACTAACTATGGCTACACCTTC CAISRDIKTNYGYTF
TRBJ1-5 TRBD1 13 TRBV6-2/TRBV6-3 . TGTGCCAGCACCGATACAGGGGATCAGCCCCAGCATTTT CASTDTGDQPQHF
TRBJ2-2 TRBD1 16 TRBV7-9 once TGTGCCAGCAGCATCCCGACAGGGTCAAACACCGGGGAGCTGTTTTTT CASSIPTGSNTGELFF
TRBJ1-2 TRBD1 19 TRBV10-3 . TGTGCCATCAGTGTCATTCTCCTAATCCCAACAGGGGATGACTATGGCTACACCTTC CAISVILLIPTGDDYGYTF
TRBJ2-1 . 20 TRBV12-3/TRBV12-4 . TGTGCCAGCAAAGTCATGGGTGGGAGCGGCAGACTAAGCTCCTACAATGAGCAGTTCTTC CASKVMGGSGRLSSYNEQFF
TRBJ2-5 TRBD1 14 TRBV5-1 . TGCGCCAGCAGCCTAACAGGGGGCCAAGAGACCCAGTACTTC CASSLTGGQETQYF
TRBJ2-1 TRBD2 14 TRBV3-1 few TGTGCCAGCAGCAGGACACCTAGCGGGGGCCTTCGGTTCTTC CASSRTPSGGLRFF
TRBJ2-7 . 11 TRBV29-1 few TGCAGCGTTTACAGCGGCTACGAGCAGTACTTC CSVYSGYEQYF
TRBJ2-3 . 14 TRBV4-3 many TGCGCCAGCAGCCTGGGACTCGTTTCGGATACGCAGTATTTT CASSLGLVSDTQYF
TRBJ1-5 . 14 TRBV20-1 few TGCAGTGCTACATCCGGGACACGGAATCAGCCCCAGCATTTT CSATSGTRNQPQHF
TRBJ1-2 . 12 TRBV19 . TGTGCCAGTATCGGCGGAAGTTATGGCTACACCTTC CASIGGSYGYTF
TRBJ1-5 TRBD1 16 TRBV20-1 few TGCAGTGCTAGAGCCGGCGGAGGGGGCTTCGGACAGCCCCAGCATTTT CSARAGGGGFGQPQHF
TRBJ1-5 . 14 TRBV19 . TGTGCCAGTAGTATTATAGGGAGCAATCAGCCCCAGCATTTT CASSIIGSNQPQHF
TRBJ2-3 TRBD2 15 TRBV12-3/TRBV12-4 . TGTGCCACTAAGCTGGCTAGCGGACGCACAGATACGCAGTATTTT CATKLASGRTDTQYF
TRBJ2-7 . 15 TRBV19 few TGTGCCAGTAGTATTTCGGACAGAGTCTCCTACGAGCAGTACTTC CASSISDRVSYEQYF